The present TCR beta chain was sequenced within a study of T cells in Graves' hyperthyroidism and ophthalmopathy. Study conclusions and caveats: Most thyroid clonotypes expanded above 0.001 appeared in blood too.

The V end was cut by 3 bases, the J end by 5 bases, with 19 bases between. This CDR3 comprises 15 residues. CDR1 and CDR2 (germline): SQVTM, ANQGSEA. This clonotype has a count of ten or more. Its antigen is unidentified. The source material, RNA transcripts, was used to amplify TCR beta CDR3 regions. First-round RT-PCR of the TCR CDR3 relied on the HTBI primer set. TCRdb independently ran MiXCR on the multiplex PCR reads; one entry per CDR3 protein. The sample carries some 490,000 distinct CDR3 sequences, roughly 22% recorded once. The study based diagnoses on clinical symptoms, serum thyroxine and TRAb, thyroid ultrasound and orbital computed tomography.

The genes are TRBV29-1 and TRBJ2-5; tentatively, D is TRBD1 (5 bases). The sample taken for sequencing was blood. The TCR sequence derives from a woman in her seventies with Graves' ophthalmopathy. The CDR3 nucleotides are TGCAGCGTTGACGCCCACGCCAGGCCAGGGGAGACCCAGTACTTC. Its translation is CSVDAHARPGETQYF.